The source of this TCR beta chain is a study of CD8 T cells in ankylosing spondylitis. TCRdb re-called the 5' RACE reads with MiXCR, one entry per CDR3 protein. The table has fewer than 200,000 distinct CDR3 sequences, 9.5% to 10% seen once. CDR3 size: 12 residues. Per the germline V gene, CDR1 is LNHDA and CDR2 is SQIVND (reference sequence). The V end was cut by 8 bases, the J end by 2 bases, with 4 bases between. Sequences were obtained from blood, either unsorted or a sorted T cell fraction (not recorded which). The chain couples TRBV19 to TRBJ2-6; D is ambiguous. This clonotype was sampled from a female donor with ankylosing spondylitis or in good health (not recorded which). CDR3 nucleotides: TGTGCCAGTCAAACTGGGGCCAACGTCCTGACTTTC. Translated: CASQTGANVLTF.